Listed below are T cell receptor beta chains from one sample, sequenced in a study of cytomegalovirus exposure and HLA in healthy donors. Profiled with immunoSEQ multiplex PCR; TCRdb holds only in-frame clones, not every one. This sample has some 150,000 clones, with approximately 90% found just once. The sequenced sample was PBMCs. These receptors all come from a woman aged 25 to 39 in good health and CMV-seronegative. The CDR3 runs from the conserved cysteine through the conserved F or W. D genes are given only for firm matches. Some rows mark clone size as missing; the rest say once, few, many or name a class of expanded clone.

J gene | V gene | clone size | D gene | CDR3 DNA | CDR3 protein
TRBJ2-5 | TRBV2 | . | . | TGTGCCAGCAGTGGCGGGGATAGGCAGACCCAGTACTTC | CASSGGDRQTQYF
TRBJ1-4 | TRBV5-6 | . | TRBD1 | TGTGCCAGCAGCCCCGGGACAGGGGGATCACTGTTTTTT | CASSPGTGGSLFF
TRBJ1-1 | TRBV7-9 | . | . | TGTGCCAGCACCCGACAGGAAATAAGCACTGAAGCTTTCTTT | CASTRQEISTEAFF
TRBJ2-2 | TRBV18 | . | TRBD2 | TGTGCCAGCTCACCCGCGAGGAGCGGGACGAACACCGGGGAGCTGTTTTTT | CASSPARSGTNTGELFF
TRBJ2-7 | TRBV6-6 | . | TRBD2 | TGTGCCAGCAGTTACTTGGCGGGGGGCCCCTACGAGCAGTACTTC | CASSYLAGGPYEQYF
TRBJ2-1 | TRBV6-4 | . | . | TGTGCCAGCAGTGAGGGGACATTTGAAAATGAGCAGTTCTTC | CASSEGTFENEQFF
TRBJ2-3 | TRBV19 | . | . | TGTGCCAGTAGTAGATGGGCTAGCACAGATACGCAGTATTTT | CASSRWASTDTQYF
TRBJ2-6 | TRBV5-1 | . | . | TGCGCCAGCAGCTCAGGGACTGGGGCCAACGTCCTGACTTTC | CASSSGTGANVLTF
TRBJ2-2 | TRBV10-1 | . | . | TGCGCCAGCAGTGAATCGTATTTGACCGGGGAGCTGTTTTTT | CASSESYLTGELFF
TRBJ2-7 | TRBV5-1 | . | . | TGCGCCAGCAGCAGTAGGCAGGGCTTATACGAGCAGTACTTC | CASSSRQGLYEQYF
TRBJ1-1 | TRBV6-5 | few | TRBD1 | TGTGCCAGCAGTCCCCGGACAGGCGTTAACACTGAAGCTTTCTTT | CASSPRTGVNTEAFF
TRBJ2-1 | TRBV13 | . | . | TGTGCCAGCAGCTTAGGTTCAGGGTGGCCCTACAATGAGCAGTTCTTC | CASSLGSGWPYNEQFF
TRBJ1-2 | TRBV30 | . | . | TGTGCCTGGAGTGTACCCGGGGGAGGAGGCTACACCTTC | CAWSVPGGGGYTF
TRBJ2-2 | TRBV4-2 | . | . | TGTGCCAGCAGCCCCCCCGGACACTGGAGAACCGGGGAGCTGTTTTTT | CASSPPGHWRTGELFF